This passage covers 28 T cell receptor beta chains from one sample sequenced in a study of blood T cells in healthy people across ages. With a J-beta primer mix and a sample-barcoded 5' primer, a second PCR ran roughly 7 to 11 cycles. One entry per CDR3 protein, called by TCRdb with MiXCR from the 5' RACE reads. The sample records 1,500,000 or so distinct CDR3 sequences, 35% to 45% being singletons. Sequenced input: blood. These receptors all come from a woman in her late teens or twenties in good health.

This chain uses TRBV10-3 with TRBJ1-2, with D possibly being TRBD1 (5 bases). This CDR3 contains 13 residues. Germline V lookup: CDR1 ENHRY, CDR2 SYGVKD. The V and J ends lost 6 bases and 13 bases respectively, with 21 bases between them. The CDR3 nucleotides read TGTGCCATCAGCGAACGGGACGGCCAATTTTCCACCTTC. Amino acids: CAISERDGQFSTF.

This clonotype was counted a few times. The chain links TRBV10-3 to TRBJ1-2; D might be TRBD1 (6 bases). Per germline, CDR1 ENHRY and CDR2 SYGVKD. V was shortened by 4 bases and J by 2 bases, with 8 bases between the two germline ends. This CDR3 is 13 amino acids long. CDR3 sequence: CAISVGTNYGYTF. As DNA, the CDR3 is TGTGCCATCAGTGTAGGGACAAACTATGGCTACACCTTC.

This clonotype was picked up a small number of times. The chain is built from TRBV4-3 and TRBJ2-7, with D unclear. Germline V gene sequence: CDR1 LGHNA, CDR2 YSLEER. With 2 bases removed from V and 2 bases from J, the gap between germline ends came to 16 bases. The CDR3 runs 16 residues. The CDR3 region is CASSQNPSGRAYEQYF. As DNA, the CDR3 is TGCGCCAGCAGCCAAAATCCGTCAGGCCGAGCCTACGAGCAGTACTTC.

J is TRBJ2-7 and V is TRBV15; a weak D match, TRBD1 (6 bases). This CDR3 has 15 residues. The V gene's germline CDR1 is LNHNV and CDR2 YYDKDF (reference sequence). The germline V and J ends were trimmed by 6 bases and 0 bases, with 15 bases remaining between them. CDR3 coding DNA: TGTGCCACCAGAAACAGGGAAATGAACTCCTACGAGCAGTACTTC. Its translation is CATRNREMNSYEQYF.

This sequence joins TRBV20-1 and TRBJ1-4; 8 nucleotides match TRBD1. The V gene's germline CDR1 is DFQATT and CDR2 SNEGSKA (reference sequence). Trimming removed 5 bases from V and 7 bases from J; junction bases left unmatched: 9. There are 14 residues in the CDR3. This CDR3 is CSASPRTGREKLFF. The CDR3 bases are TGCAGTGCTTCCCCGAGGACAGGGCGTGAAAAACTGTTTTTT.

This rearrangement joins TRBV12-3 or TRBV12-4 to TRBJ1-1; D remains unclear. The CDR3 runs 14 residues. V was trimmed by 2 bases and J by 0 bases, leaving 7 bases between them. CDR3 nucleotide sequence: TGTGCCAGCAGTTTACTACAGTTGAACACTGAAGCTTTCTTT. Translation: CASSLLQLNTEAFF.

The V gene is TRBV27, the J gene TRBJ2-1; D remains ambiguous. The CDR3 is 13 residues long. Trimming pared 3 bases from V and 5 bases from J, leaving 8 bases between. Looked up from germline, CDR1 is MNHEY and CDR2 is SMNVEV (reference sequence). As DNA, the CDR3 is TGTGCCAGCAGTTTCCGGACCCACAATGAGCAGTTCTTC. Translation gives CASSFRTHNEQFF.

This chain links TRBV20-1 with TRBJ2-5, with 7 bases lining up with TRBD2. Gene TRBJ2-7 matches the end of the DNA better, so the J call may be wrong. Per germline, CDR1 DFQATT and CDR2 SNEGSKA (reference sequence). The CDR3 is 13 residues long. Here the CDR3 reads CSVPGRELDEQYF. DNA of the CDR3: TGCAGTGTCCCCGGGCGGGAGCTGGACGAGCAGTACTTC.

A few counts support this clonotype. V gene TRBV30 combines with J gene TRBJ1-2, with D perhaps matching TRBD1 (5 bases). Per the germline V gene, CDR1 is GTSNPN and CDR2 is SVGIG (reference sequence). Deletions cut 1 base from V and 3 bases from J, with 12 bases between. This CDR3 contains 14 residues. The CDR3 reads CAWSAAGRYYGYTF. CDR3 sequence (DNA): TGTGCCTGGAGTGCGGCAGGGCGTTACTATGGCTACACCTTC.

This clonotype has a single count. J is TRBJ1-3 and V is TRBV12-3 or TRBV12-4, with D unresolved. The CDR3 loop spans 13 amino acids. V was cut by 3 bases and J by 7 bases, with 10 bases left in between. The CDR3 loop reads CASSFRGWNTIYF. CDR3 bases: TGTGCCAGCAGTTTTCGTGGATGGAACACCATATATTTT.

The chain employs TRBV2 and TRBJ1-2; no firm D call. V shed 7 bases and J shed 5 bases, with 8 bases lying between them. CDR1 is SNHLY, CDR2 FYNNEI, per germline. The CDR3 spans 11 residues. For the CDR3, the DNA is TGTGCCAGCATCCCCGAGTATGGCTACACCTTC. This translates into CASIPEYGYTF.

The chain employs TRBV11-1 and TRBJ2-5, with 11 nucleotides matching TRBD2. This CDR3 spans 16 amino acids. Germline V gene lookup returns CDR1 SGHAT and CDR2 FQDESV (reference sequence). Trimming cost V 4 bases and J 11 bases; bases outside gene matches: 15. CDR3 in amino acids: CASSSNLAGGNNEQYF. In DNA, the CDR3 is TGTGCCAGCAGCTCAAATTTAGCGGGAGGGAACAATGAGCAGTACTTC.

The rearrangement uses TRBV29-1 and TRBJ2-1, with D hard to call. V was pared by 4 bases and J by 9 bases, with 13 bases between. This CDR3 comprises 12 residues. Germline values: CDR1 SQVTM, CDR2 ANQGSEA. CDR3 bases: TGCAGCGTTGTCCCCAGCGTGGCTGAGCAGTTCTTC. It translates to CSVVPSVAEQFF.

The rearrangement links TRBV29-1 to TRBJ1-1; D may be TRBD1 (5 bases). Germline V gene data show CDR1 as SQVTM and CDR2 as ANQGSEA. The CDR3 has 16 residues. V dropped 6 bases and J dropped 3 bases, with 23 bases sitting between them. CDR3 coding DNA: TGCAGCGTCCAAATCCGGGGCACTGGTCTGGACACTGAAGCTTTCTTT. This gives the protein CSVQIRGTGLDTEAFF.

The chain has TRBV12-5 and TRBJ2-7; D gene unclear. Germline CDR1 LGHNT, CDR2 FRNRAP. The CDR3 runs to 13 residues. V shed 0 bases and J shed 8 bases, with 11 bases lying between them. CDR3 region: CASGLVPSPQQYF. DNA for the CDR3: TGTGCTAGTGGTTTGGTCCCCTCCCCACAGCAGTACTTC.

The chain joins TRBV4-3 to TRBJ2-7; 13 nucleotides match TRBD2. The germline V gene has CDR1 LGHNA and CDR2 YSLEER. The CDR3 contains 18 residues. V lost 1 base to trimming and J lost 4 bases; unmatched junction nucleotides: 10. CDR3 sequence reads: CASSQGSGTSGTIYEQYF. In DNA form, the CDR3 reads TGCGCCAGCAGCCAAGGGTCAGGGACTAGCGGGACGATATACGAGCAGTACTTC.

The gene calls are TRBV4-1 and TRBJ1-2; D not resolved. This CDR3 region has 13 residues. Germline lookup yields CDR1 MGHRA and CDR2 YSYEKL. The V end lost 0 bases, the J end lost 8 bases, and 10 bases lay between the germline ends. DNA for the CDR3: TGCGCCAGCAGCCAAGATCGTCCCACGGGCTACACCTTC. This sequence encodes CASSQDRPTGYTF.

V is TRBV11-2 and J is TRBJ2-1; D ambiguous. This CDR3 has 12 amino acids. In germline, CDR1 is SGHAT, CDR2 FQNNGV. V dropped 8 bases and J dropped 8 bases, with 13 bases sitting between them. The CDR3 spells CASLKTGDEQFF. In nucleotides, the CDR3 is TGTGCCAGCTTGAAAACCGGAGATGAGCAGTTCTTC. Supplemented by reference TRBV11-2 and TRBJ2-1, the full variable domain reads EAGVAQSPRYKIIEKRQSVAFWCNPISGHATLYWYQQILGQGPKLLIQFQNNGVVDDSQLPKDRFSAERLKGVDSTLKIQPAKLEDSAVYLCASLKTGDEQFFGPGTRLTVL.

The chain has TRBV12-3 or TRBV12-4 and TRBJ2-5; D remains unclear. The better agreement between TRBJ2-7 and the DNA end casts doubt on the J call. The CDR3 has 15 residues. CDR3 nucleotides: TGTGCCAGCAGTCCCCCAGAGTGGTTGAAGTACGAGCAGTACTTC. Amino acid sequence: CASSPPEWLKYEQYF.

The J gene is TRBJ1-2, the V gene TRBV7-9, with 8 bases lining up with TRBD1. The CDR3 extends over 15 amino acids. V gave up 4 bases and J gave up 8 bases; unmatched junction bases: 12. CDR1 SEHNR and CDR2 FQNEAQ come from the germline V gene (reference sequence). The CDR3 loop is CASSSTDRGAEGYTF. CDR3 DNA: TGTGCCAGCAGCTCAACCGACAGGGGAGCGGAGGGCTACACCTTC.

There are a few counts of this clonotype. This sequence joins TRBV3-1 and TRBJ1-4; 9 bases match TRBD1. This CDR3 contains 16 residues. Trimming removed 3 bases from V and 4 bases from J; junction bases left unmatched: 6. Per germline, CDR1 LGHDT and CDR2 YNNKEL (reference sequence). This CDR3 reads CASSQGDRAFNEKLFF. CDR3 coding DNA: TGTGCCAGCAGCCAGGGGGACAGGGCTTTTAATGAAAAACTGTTTTTT.

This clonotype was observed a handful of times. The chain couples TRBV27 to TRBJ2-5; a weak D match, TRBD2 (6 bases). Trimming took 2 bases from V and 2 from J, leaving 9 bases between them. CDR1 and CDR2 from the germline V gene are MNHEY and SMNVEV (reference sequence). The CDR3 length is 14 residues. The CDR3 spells CASSLMRGQETQYF. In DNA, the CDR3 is TGTGCCAGCAGTTTAATGCGGGGACAAGAGACCCAGTACTTC.

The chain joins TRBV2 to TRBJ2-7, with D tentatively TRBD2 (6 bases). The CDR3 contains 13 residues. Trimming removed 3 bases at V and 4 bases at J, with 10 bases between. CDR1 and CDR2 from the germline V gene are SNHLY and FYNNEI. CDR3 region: CASSDRERYEQYF. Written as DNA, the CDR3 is TGTGCCAGCAGTGATCGGGAGCGGTACGAGCAGTACTTC.

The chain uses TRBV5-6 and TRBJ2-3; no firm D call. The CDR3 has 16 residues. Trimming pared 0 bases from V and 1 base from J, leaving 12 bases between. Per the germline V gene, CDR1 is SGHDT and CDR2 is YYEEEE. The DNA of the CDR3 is TGTGCCAGCAGCTTGGCTCGCGGCTATGGCACAGATACGCAGTATTTT. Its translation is CASSLARGYGTDTQYF.

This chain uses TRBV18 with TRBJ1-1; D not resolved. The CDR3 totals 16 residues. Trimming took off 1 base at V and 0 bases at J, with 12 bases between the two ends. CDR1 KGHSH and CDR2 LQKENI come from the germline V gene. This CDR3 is CASSPRAGKMNTEAFF. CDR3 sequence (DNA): TGTGCCAGCTCACCACGGGCAGGCAAGATGAACACTGAAGCTTTCTTT.

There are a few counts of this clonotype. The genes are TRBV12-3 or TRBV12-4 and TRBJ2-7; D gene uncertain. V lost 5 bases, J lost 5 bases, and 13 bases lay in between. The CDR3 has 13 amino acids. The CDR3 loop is CASSVALRHEQYF. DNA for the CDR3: TGTGCCAGCAGTGTTGCCCTAAGACACGAGCAGTACTTC.

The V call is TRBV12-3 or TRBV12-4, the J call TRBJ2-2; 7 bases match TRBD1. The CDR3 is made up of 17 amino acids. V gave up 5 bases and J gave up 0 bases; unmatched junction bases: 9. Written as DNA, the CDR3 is TGTGCCAGCAGTCCTCCTAAGGGGGCCCCGAACACCGGGGAGCTGTTTTTT. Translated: CASSPPKGAPNTGELFF.

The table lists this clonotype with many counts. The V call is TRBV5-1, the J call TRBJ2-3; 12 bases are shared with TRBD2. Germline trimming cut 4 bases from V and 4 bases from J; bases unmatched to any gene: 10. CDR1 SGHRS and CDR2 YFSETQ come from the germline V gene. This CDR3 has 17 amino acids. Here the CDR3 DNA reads TGCGCCAGCAGCCCCTTTGCCTCTAGCGGGGGGGCAGATACGCAGTATTTT. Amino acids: CASSPFASSGGADTQYF.